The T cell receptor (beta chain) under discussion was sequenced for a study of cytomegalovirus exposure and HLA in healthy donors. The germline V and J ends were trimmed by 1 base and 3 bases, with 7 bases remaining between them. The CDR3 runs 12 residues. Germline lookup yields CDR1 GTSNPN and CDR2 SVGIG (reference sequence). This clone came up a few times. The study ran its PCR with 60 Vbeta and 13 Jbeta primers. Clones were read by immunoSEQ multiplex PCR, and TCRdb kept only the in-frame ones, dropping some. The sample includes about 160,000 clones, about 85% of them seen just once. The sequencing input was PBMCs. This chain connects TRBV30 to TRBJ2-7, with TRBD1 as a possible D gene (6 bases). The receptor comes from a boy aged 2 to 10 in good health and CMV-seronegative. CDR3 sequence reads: CAWSGQDYEQYF. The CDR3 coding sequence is TGTGCCTGGAGTGGACAGGACTACGAGCAGTACTTC.